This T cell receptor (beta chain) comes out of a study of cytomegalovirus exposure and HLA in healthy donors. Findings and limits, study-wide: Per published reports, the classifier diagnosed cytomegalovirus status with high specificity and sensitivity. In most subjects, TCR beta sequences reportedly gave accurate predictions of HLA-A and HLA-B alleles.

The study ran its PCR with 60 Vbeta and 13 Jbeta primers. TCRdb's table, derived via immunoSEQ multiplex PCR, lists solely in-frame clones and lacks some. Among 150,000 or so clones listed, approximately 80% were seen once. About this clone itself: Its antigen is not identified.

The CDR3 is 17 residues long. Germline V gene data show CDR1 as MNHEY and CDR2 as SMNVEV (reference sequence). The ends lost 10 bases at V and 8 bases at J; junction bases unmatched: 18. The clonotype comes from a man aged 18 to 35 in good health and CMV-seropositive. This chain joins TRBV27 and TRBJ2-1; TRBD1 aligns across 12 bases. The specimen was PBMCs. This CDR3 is CATLNPGQGARRDEQFF. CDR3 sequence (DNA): TGTGCCACCCTCAATCCGGGACAGGGGGCGAGAAGAGATGAGCAGTTCTTC.